This T cell receptor (beta chain) was sequenced for a study of blood T cell repertoires in COVID-19. Study as a whole: Nucleic acid was either cDNA or gDNA, and it came from T cells, B-cell-depleted T cells, or PBMCs.

This clone was observed once. This table comes from immunoSEQ multiplex PCR, and its TCRdb copy is limited to in-frame clones, with some not included. The sample shows approximately 300,000 clones, approximately 90% of them seen only once. This CDR3 has 16 amino acids. The germline V and J ends were trimmed by 0 bases and 0 bases, with 12 bases remaining between them. Germline assignment: CDR1 SGHNT and CDR2 YYREEE (reference sequence). The clonotype comes from a woman aged 30 to 39 who had recovered from COVID-19. The sequencing input was PBMCs or T cells enriched from blood (not recorded which). This chain joins TRBV5-4 and TRBJ1-1; D call uncertain. CDR3 DNA: TGTGCCAGCAGCTTGGGATACGGAGGGATGAACACTGAAGCTTTCTTT. This translates into CASSLGYGGMNTEAFF.